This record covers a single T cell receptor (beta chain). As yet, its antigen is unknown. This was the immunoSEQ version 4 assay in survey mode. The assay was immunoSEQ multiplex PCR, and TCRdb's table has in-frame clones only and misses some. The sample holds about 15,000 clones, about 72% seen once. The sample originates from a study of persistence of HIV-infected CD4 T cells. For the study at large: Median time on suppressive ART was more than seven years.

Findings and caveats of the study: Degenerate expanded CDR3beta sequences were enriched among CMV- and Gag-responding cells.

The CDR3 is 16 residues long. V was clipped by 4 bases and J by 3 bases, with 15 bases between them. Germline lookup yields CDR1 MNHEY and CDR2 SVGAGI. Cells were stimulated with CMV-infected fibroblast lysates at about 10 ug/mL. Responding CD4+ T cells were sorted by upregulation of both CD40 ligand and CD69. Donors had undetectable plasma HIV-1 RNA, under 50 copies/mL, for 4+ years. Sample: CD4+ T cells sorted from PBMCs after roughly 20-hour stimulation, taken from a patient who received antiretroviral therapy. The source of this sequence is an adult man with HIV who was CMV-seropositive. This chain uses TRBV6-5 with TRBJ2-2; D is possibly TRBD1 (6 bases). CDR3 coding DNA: TGTGCCAGCAGTTCGCGCGGACAGCCATACACCGGGGAGCTGTTTTTT. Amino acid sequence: CASSSRGQPYTGELFF.